This is a list of T cell receptor beta chains from one sample in a study of blood T cell repertoires in COVID-19. Generated by immunoSEQ multiplex PCR, the TCRdb table keeps only in-frame clones and is missing some. The sample holds 170,000 or so clones, 70% to 90% seen once. The specimen sequenced was peripheral blood. These receptors all stem from a man aged 35-49 years with active or convalescent COVID-19. The CDR3 runs from the conserved cysteine through the conserved F or W. D genes are given only for firm matches. Size is omitted from some rows. Given values are once, few, many or a class for expanded clones.

TGTGCCAGCAGCCCCGACTTTCTCCGGAATGAGCAGTTCTTC | CASSPDFLRNEQFF | TRBV7-2 | . | TRBJ2-1 | .
TGTGCCTGGAGGGGACTAGCGGGGACCGGGGAGCTGTTTTTT | CAWRGLAGTGELFF | TRBV30 | . | TRBJ2-2 | TRBD2
TGTGCCAGTACCCAGACAGGGCTGAGGACTGAAGCTTTCTTT | CASTQTGLRTEAFF | TRBV19 | . | TRBJ1-1 | TRBD1
TGTGCCAGCAGCCCGCGGACAGTGACTAATGAAAAACTGTTTTTT | CASSPRTVTNEKLFF | TRBV3-1/TRBV3-2 | . | TRBJ1-4 | .
TGCGCCAGCAGCCAAATAATGGTGGGGGGGTGGAACACTGAAGCTTTCTTT | CASSQIMVGGWNTEAFF | TRBV4-1 | . | TRBJ1-1 | .
TGTGCCAGCAGTCTTTCGACAGGGCTTGGAGGATCACCCCTCCACTTT | CASSLSTGLGGSPLHF | TRBV7-9 | . | TRBJ1-6 | TRBD1
TGCAGTGCGCAGGAGAACACTGAAGCTTTCTTT | CSAQENTEAFF | TRBV20-1 | . | TRBJ1-1 | .
TGTGCCGGAAGGACAGGGGCGCACACTGAAGCTTTCTTT | CAGRTGAHTEAFF | TRBV12-3/TRBV12-4 | few | TRBJ1-1 | TRBD1
TGTGCCAGCAGACGGACAGTCATGAACACTGAAGCTTTCTTT | CASRRTVMNTEAFF | TRBV6-5 | . | TRBJ1-1 | .
TGTGCCAGCAGCTTGGCCGCGGGGGCGGGGGATACGCAGTATTTT | CASSLAAGAGDTQYF | TRBV5-4 | . | TRBJ2-3 | .
TGTGCCAGCATCCAGCTCAGCGGGGGCTACAATGAGCAGTTCTTC | CASIQLSGGYNEQFF | TRBV6-5 | . | TRBJ2-1 | TRBD2
TGTGCCAGCAGCGTAGGGGGCACTAAAGATTACGAGCAGTACTTC | CASSVGGTKDYEQYF | TRBV9 | . | TRBJ2-7 | .
TGTGCCAGCAGCGGTTTCACAGATACGCAGTATTTT | CASSGFTDTQYF | TRBV12-3/TRBV12-4 | . | TRBJ2-3 | .
TGTGCCTGGTCCCCCGGGACAGGTGATGTGAAACTGTTTTTT | CAWSPGTGDVKLFF | TRBV30 | . | TRBJ1-4 | TRBD1
TGTGCCAGCAGCCAAGAGGAAGACTGGTCTGCGGTAAATCAGCCCCAGCATTTT | CASSQEEDWSAVNQPQHF | TRBV3-1/TRBV3-2 | . | TRBJ1-5 | .
TGTGCCATCAGGACAGGGGAGCCGAACACTGAAGCTTTCTTT | CAIRTGEPNTEAFF | TRBV10-3 | . | TRBJ1-1 | TRBD1
TGTGCCAGCAGTTACTCGATAGGGGGGGCCAGTCAGCCCCAGCATTTT | CASSYSIGGASQPQHF | TRBV6-6 | . | TRBJ1-5 | .
TGTGCCAGCAGTTTCGCGGCTGGGGCCAACGTCCTGACTTTC | CASSFAAGANVLTF | TRBV27 | . | TRBJ2-6 | .
TGCGCCAGCAGCTTGGGTGCGTCTAACTCTGGAAACACCATATATTTT | CASSLGASNSGNTIYF | TRBV5-1 | . | TRBJ1-3 | .
TGTGCCAGTAGTGACGAAGGGAGGTCACCCCTCCACTTT | CASSDEGRSPLHF | TRBV19 | . | TRBJ1-6 | .
TGTGCCAGTAGTAGTCTGGGACTCAACACTGAAGCTTTCTTT | CASSSLGLNTEAFF | TRBV19 | . | TRBJ1-1 | .
TGCGCCAGCAGCCAAGATGGTAGAACAGCACCCCTCCACTTT | CASSQDGRTAPLHF | TRBV4-1 | few | TRBJ1-6 | .
TGCGCCAGCAGTCTCACTAGCGGGGGCACAGATACGCAGTATTTT | CASSLTSGGTDTQYF | TRBV4-1 | . | TRBJ2-3 | TRBD2
TGTGCCAGCAGCTTCGGGACAGAGGAAAAACTGTTTTTT | CASSFGTEEKLFF | TRBV5-6 | . | TRBJ1-4 | TRBD1
TGTGCCAGCGGGAATGGGGGGGCCGGGGAGCTGTTTTTT | CASGNGGAGELFF | TRBV2 | . | TRBJ2-2 | TRBD2
TGTGCCAGCAGTAAGACAGGACCGAACACCGGGGAGCTGTTTTTT | CASSKTGPNTGELFF | TRBV6-5 | . | TRBJ2-2 | .
TGTGCCAGCAGTGAAGCGGGGACTGGTCATTCACCCCTCCACTTT | CASSEAGTGHSPLHF | TRBV2 | . | TRBJ1-6 | .
TGCGCCAGCAGCTTGGCCAGGGGAGTGGCTGAAGCTTTCTTT | CASSLARGVAEAFF | TRBV5-1 | few | TRBJ1-1 | .
TGTGCCAGCAGAGAGCGGAACACTGAAGCTTTCTTT | CASRERNTEAFF | TRBV28 | . | TRBJ1-1 | .
TGTGCCAGCTCGTCGGGAAATAATGATGGCTACACCTTC | CASSSGNNDGYTF | TRBV18 | . | TRBJ1-2 | .
TGTGCCAGCAGCTTAATCCGGGGGGCGTACAATGAGCAGTTCTTC | CASSLIRGAYNEQFF | TRBV7-3 | . | TRBJ2-1 | .
TGCGCCAGCAGTCAATTTTCGGACAGGGGGTTCTACGAGCAGTACTTC | CASSQFSDRGFYEQYF | TRBV23-1 | . | TRBJ2-7 | TRBD1
TGCAGCGTTGTACCGGGATCTGGAAACACCATATATTTT | CSVVPGSGNTIYF | TRBV29-1 | . | TRBJ1-3 | .
TGTGCCAGCAGCTTAACAGGGGACACTGGAAACACCATATATTTT | CASSLTGDTGNTIYF | TRBV7-9 | . | TRBJ1-3 | TRBD1
TGCAGCGTTGCAGGGGGCATCTATGGCTACACCTTC | CSVAGGIYGYTF | TRBV29-1 | once | TRBJ1-2 | TRBD1
TGTGCCAGCATCGCTGTCGAGGGGGCCGGGGAGCTGTTTTTT | CASIAVEGAGELFF | TRBV6-5 | . | TRBJ2-2 | .
TGTGCCAGCAGTTATGGGGGGGGCTATGGCTACACCTTC | CASSYGGGYGYTF | TRBV12-3/TRBV12-4 | once | TRBJ1-2 | .
TGTGCCAGCAGCTCGGCGGAGAGTAACTATGGCTACACCTTC | CASSSAESNYGYTF | TRBV7-8 | . | TRBJ1-2 | .
TGTGCCAGCAGCGTAGGACAGTCTAACTATGGCTACACCTTC | CASSVGQSNYGYTF | TRBV9 | . | TRBJ1-2 | .
TGCGCCAGCAGCCAAGAGAGTGGACTAGCGGGGCAAGAGACCCAGTACTTC | CASSQESGLAGQETQYF | TRBV4-3 | . | TRBJ2-5 | TRBD2
TGTGCCAGCAGTGAATTGGTTGGGACTAGCGAGTACAATGAGCAGTTCTTC | CASSELVGTSEYNEQFF | TRBV6-1 | . | TRBJ2-1 | TRBD2
TGTGCCAGCAGCTTAGCAGGGGGCGATTATAACACCGGGGAGCTGTTTTTT | CASSLAGGDYNTGELFF | TRBV7-6 | . | TRBJ2-2 | TRBD1